This T cell receptor beta chain appears in the sequencing data of a study of blood T cell repertoires in COVID-19. Study at large: Samples taken during acute and convalescent COVID-19 were collected in the United States, Italy and Spain. The cDNA or gDNA used as material had been derived from T cells, B-cell-depleted T cells, or PBMCs.

Authors' data handling: By means of reference gene primer amplification, nucleated cell counts were estimated. Assay used: immunoSEQ multiplex PCR; TCRdb lists only in-frame clones, some missing. V and J calls and clone size are as listed in that table; D and trimming were resolved from the DNA. The sample contains tens of thousands of clones, more than 80% of which appear only once. The length of the CDR3 is 14 residues. Per germline, CDR1 LNHDA and CDR2 SQIVND (reference sequence). With V trimmed by 3 bases and J by 4 bases, 4 bases remained unmatched. The J gene is TRBJ2-7, the V gene TRBV19; TRBD2 matches at 9 bases. The sequence came from a man aged 25 to 40 with active or convalescent COVID-19. Sequencing used peripheral blood. CDR3 DNA sequence: TGTGCCAGTAGTATCGGTCTAGCGGGGTACGAGCAGTACTTC. Its protein is CASSIGLAGYEQYF.